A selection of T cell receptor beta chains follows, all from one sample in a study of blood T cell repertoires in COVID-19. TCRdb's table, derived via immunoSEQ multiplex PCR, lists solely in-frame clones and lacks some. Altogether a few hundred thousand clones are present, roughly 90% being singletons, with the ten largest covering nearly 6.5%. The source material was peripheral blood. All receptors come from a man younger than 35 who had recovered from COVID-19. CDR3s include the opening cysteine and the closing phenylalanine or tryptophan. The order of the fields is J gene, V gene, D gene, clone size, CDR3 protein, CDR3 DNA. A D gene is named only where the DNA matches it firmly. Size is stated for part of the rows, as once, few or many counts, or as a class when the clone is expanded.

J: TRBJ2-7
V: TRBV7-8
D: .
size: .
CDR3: CASSLRDLGSSYEQYF
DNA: TGTGCCAGCAGCCTAAGGGACTTGGGGAGCTCCTACGAGCAGTACTTC

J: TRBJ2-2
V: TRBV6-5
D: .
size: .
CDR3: CASSPPGGWTGELFF
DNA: TGTGCCAGCAGTCCCCCTGGGGGGTGGACCGGGGAGCTGTTTTTT

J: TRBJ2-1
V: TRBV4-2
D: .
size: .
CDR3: CATSRGPDSYNEQFF
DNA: TGTGCCACCTCGCGGGGGCCAGACTCCTACAATGAGCAGTTCTTC

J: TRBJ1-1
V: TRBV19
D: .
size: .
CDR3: CASSPHSSTEAFF
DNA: TGTGCCAGTAGTCCTCACTCGAGCACTGAAGCTTTCTTT

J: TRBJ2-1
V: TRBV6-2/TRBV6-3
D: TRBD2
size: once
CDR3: CASSYGGVQFF
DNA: TGTGCCAGCAGTTACGGGGGGGTGCAGTTCTTC

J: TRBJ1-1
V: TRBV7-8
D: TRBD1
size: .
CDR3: CASSLGQGGAFF
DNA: TGTGCCAGCAGCTTGGGACAGGGAGGGGCTTTCTTT

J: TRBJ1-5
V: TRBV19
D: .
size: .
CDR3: CASSIASYSNQPQHF
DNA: TGTGCCAGTAGTATCGCATCCTATAGCAATCAGCCCCAGCATTTT

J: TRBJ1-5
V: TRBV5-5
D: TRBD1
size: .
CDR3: CASSLWTGNNQPQHF
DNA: TGTGCCAGCAGCTTGTGGACAGGAAACAATCAGCCCCAGCATTTT

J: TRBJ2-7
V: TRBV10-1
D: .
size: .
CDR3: CASSEAGYEQYF
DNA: TGCGCCAGCAGTGAGGCAGGCTACGAGCAGTACTTC

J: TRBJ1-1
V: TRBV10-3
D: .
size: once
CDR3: CAISRDRMNTEAFF
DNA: TGTGCCATCAGTCGCGACAGGATGAACACTGAAGCTTTCTTT

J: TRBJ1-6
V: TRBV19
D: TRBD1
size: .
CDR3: CASSPTGGSNSPLHF
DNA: TGTGCCAGTAGCCCAACAGGGGGCTCTAATTCACCCCTCCACTTT

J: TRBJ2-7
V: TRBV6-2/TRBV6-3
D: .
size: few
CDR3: CASSSGQSLVSYEQYF
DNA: TGTGCCAGCAGTTCAGGGCAATCCTTAGTCTCCTACGAGCAGTACTTC

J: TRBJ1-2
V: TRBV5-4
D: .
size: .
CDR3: CASSLVGGGGYTF
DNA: TGTGCCAGCAGCTTGGTTGGGGGAGGCGGCTACACCTTC

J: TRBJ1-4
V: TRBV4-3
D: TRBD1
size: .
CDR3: CASSQDRGWNEKLFF
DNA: TGCGCCAGCAGCCAGGACAGGGGATGGAACGAAAAGCTGTTTTTT

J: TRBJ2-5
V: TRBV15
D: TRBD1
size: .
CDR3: CATSRTDRVDLETQYF
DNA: TGTGCCACCAGCAGAACGGACAGGGTCGATCTAGAGACCCAGTACTTC

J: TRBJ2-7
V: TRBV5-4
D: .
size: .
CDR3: CASSFINEQYF
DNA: TGTGCCAGCAGCTTCATCAACGAGCAGTACTTC

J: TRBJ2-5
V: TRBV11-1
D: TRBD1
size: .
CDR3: CASSLEIAGGRETQYF
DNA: TGTGCCAGCAGCTTAGAGATTGCAGGGGGCAGAGAGACCCAGTACTTC

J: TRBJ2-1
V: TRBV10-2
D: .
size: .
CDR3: CASSEKTGMNEQFF
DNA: TGCGCCAGCAGTGAGAAAACAGGGATGAATGAGCAGTTCTTC

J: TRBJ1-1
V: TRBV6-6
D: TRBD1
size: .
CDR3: CASRPSTGGRTEAFF
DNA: TGTGCCAGCAGGCCGTCGACAGGGGGCCGGACTGAAGCTTTCTTT

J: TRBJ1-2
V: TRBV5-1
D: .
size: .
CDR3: CASSFGEISRGYTF
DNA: TGCGCCAGCAGCTTCGGTGAAATCTCGAGGGGCTACACCTTC

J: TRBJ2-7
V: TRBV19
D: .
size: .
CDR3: CASSIPFRGNEQYF
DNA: TGTGCCAGTAGTATACCCTTCCGGGGGAACGAGCAGTACTTC

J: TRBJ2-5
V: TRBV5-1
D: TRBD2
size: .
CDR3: CASSNALAGGQETQYF
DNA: TGCGCCAGCAGCAACGCACTAGCGGGAGGGCAAGAGACCCAGTACTTC

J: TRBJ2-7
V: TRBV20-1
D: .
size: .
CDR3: CSAVTVYEQYF
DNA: TGCAGTGCCGTGACAGTCTACGAGCAGTACTTC

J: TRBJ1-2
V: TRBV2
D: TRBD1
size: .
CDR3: CASSDPGQGNTYGYTF
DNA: TGTGCCAGCAGTGACCCAGGACAGGGGAACACCTATGGCTACACCTTC

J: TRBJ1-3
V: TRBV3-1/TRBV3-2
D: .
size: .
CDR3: CASSSGHLTGNTIYF
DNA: TGTGCCAGCAGCTCGGGACACTTAACGGGAAACACCATATATTTT

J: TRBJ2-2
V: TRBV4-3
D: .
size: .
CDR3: CASSQDGQGTRTGELFF
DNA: TGCGCCAGCAGCCAAGATGGGCAGGGAACGCGGACCGGGGAGCTGTTTTTT

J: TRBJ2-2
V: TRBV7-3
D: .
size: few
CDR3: CASSGPNTGELFF
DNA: TGTGCCAGCAGTGGGCCGAACACCGGGGAGCTGTTTTTT

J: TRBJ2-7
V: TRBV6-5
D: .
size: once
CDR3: CASSYRSLSYEQYF
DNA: TGTGCCAGCAGTTACCGCTCCCTGAGCTACGAGCAGTACTTC

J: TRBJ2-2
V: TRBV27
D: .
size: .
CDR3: CASTVAYGGHRGAVF
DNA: TGTGCCAGCACTGTGGCTTATGGGGGACACCGGGGAGCTGTTTTT

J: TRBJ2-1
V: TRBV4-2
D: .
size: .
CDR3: CASSQADRATYNEQFF
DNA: TGTGCCAGCAGCCAAGCTGACAGAGCTACCTACAATGAGCAGTTCTTC

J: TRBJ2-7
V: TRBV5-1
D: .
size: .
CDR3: CASSLEGYPVSYEQYF
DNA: TGCGCCAGCAGCTTGGAGGGGTATCCTGTCTCCTACGAGCAGTACTTC

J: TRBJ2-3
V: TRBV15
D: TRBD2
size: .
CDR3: CATSRGSGAKTDTQYF
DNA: TGTGCCACCAGCAGAGGGAGCGGGGCGAAAACAGATACGCAGTATTTT

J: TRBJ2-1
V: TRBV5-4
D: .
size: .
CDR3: CASSLGGDIEQFF
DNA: TGTGCCAGCAGCTTGGGGGGCGACATTGAGCAGTTCTTC

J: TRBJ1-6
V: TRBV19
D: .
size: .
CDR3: CASSRPSGMLTPLHF
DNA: TGTGCCAGTAGTAGGCCGTCGGGGATGCTAACACCCCTCCACTTT

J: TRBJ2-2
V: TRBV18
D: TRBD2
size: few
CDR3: CASSPGTSGDAGELFF
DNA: TGTGCCAGCTCACCCGGGACTAGCGGGGATGCCGGGGAGCTGTTTTTT

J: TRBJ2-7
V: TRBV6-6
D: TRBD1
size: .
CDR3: CATDRGSYEQYF
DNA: TGTGCCACCGACAGGGGGTCATACGAGCAGTACTTC

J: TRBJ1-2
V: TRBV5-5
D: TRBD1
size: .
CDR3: CASSPDSGQYGYTF
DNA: TGTGCCAGCAGTCCTGATTCGGGACAGTATGGCTACACCTTC

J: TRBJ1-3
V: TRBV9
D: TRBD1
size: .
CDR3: CASSKRTGGNPSGNTIYF
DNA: TGTGCCAGCAGCAAACGGACAGGGGGAAACCCATCTGGAAACACCATATATTTT

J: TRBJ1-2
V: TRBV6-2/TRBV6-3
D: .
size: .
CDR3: CASSYPDGGGNGYTF
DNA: TGTGCCAGCAGTTACCCGGACGGGGGGGGAAATGGCTACACCTTC

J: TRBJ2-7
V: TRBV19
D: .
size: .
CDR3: CASSIGTSFEEQYF
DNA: TGTGCCAGTAGTATAGGGACTTCCTTCGAAGAGCAGTACTTC